This T cell receptor beta chain was found in a study of beta chain features in type 1 diabetes. Regarding the study as a whole: PCR may have favored shorter templates equally in patients and controls. When VDJ junctions were examined, type 1 diabetes patients showed fewer insertions and more deletions.

This clone has just a few counts. Its antigen is not identified. The isolated RNA, all of it, was reverse transcribed, so expressed TCRB transcripts were what got sequenced. Repertoires were generated with immunoSEQ multiplex PCR, while TCRdb's copy carries only in-frame clones and drops some. The sample yields 300,000 or so clones, less than 9.5% seen once. Staining for CD45RO/CCR7/CD25/CD127/CD95/CD27 allowed sorting of CD4+ naive, central memory, regulatory and stem cell-like memory cells. The CDR3 is made up of 14 amino acids. The V and J ends lost 2 bases and 6 bases, in that order; junction bases with no gene match: 4. Germline V gene lookup returns CDR1 SNHLY and CDR2 FYNNEI.

The sequence was collected from a woman aged 18 to 35 in good health. The genes are TRBV2 and TRBJ1-2; 9 bases agree with TRBD1. Sequencing input: central memory CD4+ T cells from blood. As DNA, the CDR3 is TGTGCCAGCAGTGAATTGGGACAGGGAAATGGCTACACCTTC. Its protein product is CASSELGQGNGYTF.